The 18 T cell receptor beta chains below come from one sample, sequenced in a study of T cell responses to AZD1222 COVID-19 vaccine. Profiling relied on immunoSEQ multiplex PCR, and the TCRdb table lists in-frame clones only, not all of them. The sample holds roughly 150,000 clones, around 91% seen once. This specimen consisted of peripheral blood, obtained on day 0 of AZD1222 vaccination. The receptors were gathered from an adult in good health.

V gene TRBV11-2 combines with J gene TRBJ1-1; no clear D gene. V lost 5 bases and J 0 bases, leaving 7 bases between the germline ends. This CDR3 region has 13 residues. The germline CDR1 and CDR2 sequences are SGHAT and FQNNGV. The CDR3 protein is CASSPIMNTEAFF. In nucleotides, the CDR3 is TGTGCCAGCAGCCCAATCATGAACACTGAAGCTTTCTTT.

The rearrangement joins TRBV10-3 to TRBJ2-2; D call uncertain. Germline assignment: CDR1 ENHRY and CDR2 SYGVKD. The germline V and J ends were trimmed by 8 bases and 3 bases, with 4 bases remaining between them. This CDR3 has 11 residues. CDR3 DNA: TGTGCCATCGGGGACACCGGGGAGCTGTTTTTT. This gives the protein CAIGDTGELFF.

The chain is built from TRBV11-1 and TRBJ2-3; 11 bases line up with TRBD1. This CDR3 spans 14 amino acids. Trimming cost V 6 bases and J 5 bases; bases outside gene matches: 4. CDR1 and CDR2 from the germline V gene are SGHAT and FQDESV (reference sequence). The CDR3 sequence: CASSKDRGLDTQYF. The CDR3 coding sequence is TGTGCCAGCAGTAAGGACAGGGGGCTAGATACGCAGTATTTT.

This clone appeared a single time. The rearrangement links TRBV19 to TRBJ1-5, with D unresolved. The ends were cut back, 6 bases at V and 0 bases at J, with 6 bases in the middle. CDR1 is LNHDA, CDR2 SQIVND, per germline (reference sequence). CDR3 length: 13 amino acids. Here the CDR3 DNA reads TGTGCCAGTAGCAAGGGTAGCAATCAGCCCCAGCATTTT. Its translation is CASSKGSNQPQHF.

This clone was detected once. This chain joins TRBV29-1 and TRBJ2-2; a weak D match, TRBD2 (6 bases). The CDR3 is 11 residues long. Germline V gene sequence: CDR1 SQVTM, CDR2 ANQGSEA. V lost 5 bases, J lost 7 bases, and 8 bases lay in between. In DNA form, the CDR3 reads TGCAGCGTTCGGGGAGGCGGGGAGCTGTTTTTT. Translating gives CSVRGGGELFF.

This clone was seen a few times. The chain combines TRBV25-1 with TRBJ1-1; TRBD1 might be the D (6 bases). V was clipped by 4 bases and J by 4 bases, with 19 bases between them. CDR3 length: 16 amino acids. Germline-derived CDR1 and CDR2 are MGHDK and SYGVNS. CDR3 loop: CASSAISGGAGTEAFF. The CDR3 DNA reads as TGTGCCAGCAGTGCCATATCTGGGGGGGCGGGCACTGAAGCTTTCTTT.

The V and J genes are TRBV27 and TRBJ1-1; maybe TRBD1 (5 bases). This CDR3 is built from 15 residues. Per germline, CDR1 MNHEY and CDR2 SMNVEV (reference sequence). Trimming took off 7 bases at V and 0 bases at J, with 15 bases between the two ends. In DNA, the CDR3 is TGTGCCAGCAAAGCGGGGGTCGCAGTGAACACTGAAGCTTTCTTT. This gives the protein CASKAGVAVNTEAFF.

This sequence joins TRBV6-1 and TRBJ2-5; D is uncertain. Trimming took off 1 base at V and 3 bases at J, with 12 bases between the two ends. Germline V gene data show CDR1 as MNHNS and CDR2 as SASEGT. This CDR3 spans 15 amino acids. This CDR3 is CASSEGLWAEETQYF. The CDR3 DNA sequence: TGTGCCAGCAGTGAAGGCCTATGGGCCGAAGAGACCCAGTACTTC.

V gene TRBV7-9 combines with J gene TRBJ1-2; a weak D match, TRBD1 (5 bases). The CDR3 is made up of 14 amino acids. V was clipped by 1 base and J by 8 bases, with 14 bases between them. Germline-derived CDR1 and CDR2 are SEHNR and FQNEAQ (reference sequence). The CDR3 reads CASSLEGRNVGYTF. The CDR3, as DNA: TGTGCCAGCAGCTTAGAGGGACGGAATGTCGGCTACACCTTC.

The chain employs TRBV6-1 and TRBJ1-5; D unclear. This CDR3 is 12 amino acids long. Between the trimmed V and J ends, which lost 2 bases and 4 bases, there was a span of 3 bases. CDR1 is MNHNS, CDR2 SASEGT, per germline. CDR3 protein: CASSEPNQPQHF. CDR3 DNA sequence: TGTGCCAGCAGTGAACCAAATCAGCCCCAGCATTTT.

This chain uses TRBV11-2 with TRBJ1-1, with D perhaps TRBD1 (6 bases). This CDR3 comprises 14 residues. The germline CDR1 and CDR2 sequences are SGHAT and FQNNGV. Trimming took 5 bases from V and 5 from J, leaving 15 bases between them. In nucleotides, the CDR3 is TGTGCCAGCAGCGTCGACAGGTCCGGGACTGAAGCTTTCTTT. Translated, it gives CASSVDRSGTEAFF.

The V gene is TRBV9, the J gene TRBJ1-4; D is perhaps TRBD1 (5 bases). V lost 3 bases and J 5 bases, leaving 14 bases between the germline ends. The germline V gene has CDR1 SGDLS and CDR2 YYNGEE. CDR3 length: 15 amino acids. The CDR3 DNA reads as TGTGCCAGCAGCGCCCAGGGAAGGGAAAATGAAAAACTGTTTTTT. This codes for CASSAQGRENEKLFF.

This chain uses TRBV19 with TRBJ2-7; 8 nucleotides match TRBD1. The CDR3 runs 12 residues. The V segment lost 4 bases and the J segment 6 bases; nucleotides outside the gene matches: 2. Per the germline V gene, CDR1 is LNHDA and CDR2 is SQIVND (reference sequence). CDR3 region: CASSTTGGEQYF. Here the CDR3 DNA reads TGTGCCAGTAGTACAACAGGGGGCGAGCAGTACTTC.

The chain recombines TRBV29-1 with TRBJ2-7, with 8 bases aligning to TRBD2. This CDR3 comprises 14 residues. After removal of 2 bases from V and 2 bases from J, the junction contained 5 bases not matched to a gene. Germline CDR1 SQVTM, CDR2 ANQGSEA. The CDR3, as DNA: TGCAGCGTTGAAATAGCGGGGCCCGCCTACGAGCAGTACTTC. Translating gives CSVEIAGPAYEQYF.

The genes are TRBV5-6 and TRBJ2-7; D uncertain. V lost 2 bases to trimming and J lost 0 bases, with 15 bases between them. CDR1 SGHDT and CDR2 YYEEEE come from the germline V gene. There are 16 residues in the CDR3. The CDR3 sequence: CASSLALGLSSYEQYF. The CDR3 nucleotides are TGTGCCAGCAGCTTAGCTCTGGGTCTAAGCTCCTACGAGCAGTACTTC. Full variable domain (remainder filled in from reference TRBV5-6 and TRBJ2-7): DAGVTQSPTHLIKTRGQQVTLRCSPKSGHDTVSWYQQALGQGPQFIFQYYEEEERQRGNFPDRFSGHQFPNYSSELNVNALLLGDSALYLCASSLALGLSSYEQYFGPGTRLTVT.

The CDR3 DNA reads as TGTGCCAGCAGTAGAAATTCCGGGACAGGGACAGATACGCAGTATTTT. The encoded protein is CASSRNSGTGTDTQYF. The rearrangement uses TRBV6-4 and TRBJ2-3; 9 bases fit TRBD1. V lost 5 bases and J lost 3; bases outside the gene matches: 9. This CDR3 is built from 16 residues. The germline V gene has CDR1 MRHNA and CDR2 SNTAGT.

The chain combines TRBV18 with TRBJ2-3; the D is unclear. Germline V gene lookup returns CDR1 KGHSH and CDR2 LQKENI. This CDR3 spans 15 amino acids. V lost 1 base and J lost 6, with 14 bases in between. CDR3 residues: CASSPQSPLADTQYF. CDR3 in DNA: TGTGCCAGCTCACCACAGTCCCCCCTTGCGGATACGCAGTATTTT.

V and J are TRBV19 and TRBJ2-5, with D uncertain. Trimming took off 3 bases at V and 4 bases at J, with 18 bases between the two ends. The germline V gene has CDR1 LNHDA and CDR2 SQIVND (reference sequence). This CDR3 has 16 amino acids. CDR3 sequence reads: CASSIESGVPLETQYF. The CDR3, as DNA: TGTGCCAGTAGTATCGAATCGGGTGTTCCCCTAGAGACCCAGTACTTC.